The clone carrying this T cell receptor beta chain was counted a few times. The target antigen is unknown. The data are from a study of vaccination and CD4 T cells after COVID-19. With the Oncomine TCR Beta short-read assay, DNA from cultured CD4+ T cells was sequenced. TCRdb ran MiXCR on the PCR reads and lists one entry per CDR3 protein. Here the sample spans more than 20,000 distinct CDR3 sequences, around 40% being singletons. Treatment defined: roughly 10-day PBMC culture with coronavirus spike peptide pools or control peptides (ViraFEST assay). Trimming cost V 4 bases and J 4 bases, with 10 bases left between them. This CDR3 spans 13 amino acids. Germline CDR1 is SEHNR and CDR2 is FQNEAQ (reference sequence).

The clonotype was recovered from a human donor who had recovered from COVID-19. V is TRBV7-9 and J is TRBJ2-5, with D possibly matching TRBD1 (6 bases). The sample consisted of CD4+ T cells from blood, cultured in vitro. Here the CDR3 reads CASSSQGRETQYF. DNA for the CDR3: TGTGCCAGCAGCTCCCAGGGGCGAGAGACCCAGTACTTC. The whole variable domain, filled in from reference TRBV7-9 and TRBJ2-5, reads DTGVSQNPRHKITKRGQNVTFRCDPISEHNRLYWYRQTLGQGPEFLTYFQNEAQLEKSRLLSDRFSAERPKGSFSTLEIQRTEQGDSAMYLCASSSQGRETQYFGPGTRLLVL.